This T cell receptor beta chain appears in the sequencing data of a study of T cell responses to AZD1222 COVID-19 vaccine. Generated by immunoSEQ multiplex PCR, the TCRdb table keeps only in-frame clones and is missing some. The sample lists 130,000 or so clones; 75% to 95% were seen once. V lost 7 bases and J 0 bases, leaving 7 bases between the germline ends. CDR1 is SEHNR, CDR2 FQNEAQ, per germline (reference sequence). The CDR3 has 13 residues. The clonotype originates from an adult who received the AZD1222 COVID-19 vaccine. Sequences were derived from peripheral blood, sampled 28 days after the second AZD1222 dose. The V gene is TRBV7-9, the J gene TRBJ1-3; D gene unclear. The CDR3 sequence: CASTAASGNTIYF. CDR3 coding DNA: TGTGCCAGCACTGCGGCCTCTGGAAACACCATATATTTT.